This T cell receptor beta chain came from a study of T cells in Graves' hyperthyroidism and ophthalmopathy. Study findings and constraints: Most thyroid clonotypes expanded above 0.001 were also detected in blood.

This clonotype was detected many times. The antigen remains unidentified. Amplification of TCR beta CDR3 regions used RNA as the template. HTBI primers drove first-round RT-PCR of the TCR CDR3. From the multiplex PCR reads, TCRdb called clonotypes with MiXCR, one entry per CDR3 protein. Of 240,000 or so distinct CDR3 sequences detected, around 17% appear once; the ten largest clones hold 28%. Pregnant or lactating patients were excluded, as were those with uncontrolled infection or other autoimmune disease. Each 10 ml fresh peripheral blood draw supplied the PBMCs. CDR3 length: 15 amino acids. Germline V CDR1 and CDR2: SGHTA, FQGNSA. V shed 5 bases and J shed 7 bases, with 18 bases lying between them.

J is TRBJ2-1 and V is TRBV7-2, with D possibly called TRBD1 or TRBD2 (6 bases each). This receptor was obtained from a woman under 30 with Graves' ophthalmopathy. Input material: blood. CDR3 DNA: TGTGCCAGCAGCCCGAACAGGGAGGTTTGGAATGAGCAGTTCTTC. Protein sequence: CASSPNREVWNEQFF.